This passage covers 19 T cell receptor beta chains from one sample sequenced in a study of blood T cell repertoires in COVID-19. Profiled with immunoSEQ multiplex PCR; TCRdb holds only in-frame clones, not every one. This repertoire shows about 99,000 clones, 84% found once; its top ten account for roughly 1.9%. Sample: peripheral blood. These receptors originate from a man aged 70-80 years with active or convalescent COVID-19.

The chain employs TRBV6-5 and TRBJ2-3; 10 bases map to TRBD1. The CDR3 consists of 15 residues. J gave up 2 bases and V 6 bases, and 5 bases lay outside the gene matches. CDR1 and CDR2 from the germline V gene are MNHEY and SVGAGI. The CDR3 DNA sequence: TGTGCCAGCAGAGACAGGGGGCAAGTCACAGATACGCAGTATTTT. As protein: CASRDRGQVTDTQYF.

J is TRBJ2-5 and V is TRBV3-1 (or the pseudogene TRBV3-2), with 8 positions matching TRBD1. Germline CDR1 is LGHDT and CDR2 is YNNKEL (reference sequence). V shed 3 bases and J 5 bases; nucleotides not matched to a gene: 2. There are 13 residues in the CDR3. CDR3 sequence reads: CASSHRTGETQYF. Here the CDR3 DNA reads TGTGCCAGCAGCCACCGGACAGGGGAGACCCAGTACTTC.

J is TRBJ1-2 and V is TRBV2; 9 bases match TRBD1. J was trimmed by 7 bases and V by 4 bases; bases with no gene match: 4. Germline V CDR1 and CDR2: SNHLY, FYNNEI. The CDR3 runs to 13 residues. CDR3 DNA sequence: TGTGCCAGCAGTGGGACAGGGGTTTTTGGCTACACCTTC. Translating it yields CASSGTGVFGYTF.

This clone was detected once. This chain joins TRBV7-8 and TRBJ2-5, with TRBD1 matching over 11 bases. The junction had 6 bases not matched to a gene; V was cut back by 5 bases and J by 4 bases. This CDR3 comprises 15 residues. CDR1 and CDR2 (germline): SGHVS, FQNEAQ. The CDR3 sequence: CASSRGGQGVETQYF. The DNA for the CDR3 is TGTGCCAGCAGCCGGGGGGGACAGGGGGTAGAGACCCAGTACTTC.

This chain uses TRBV18 with TRBJ1-1; 7 positions match TRBD1. V dropped 3 bases and J dropped 10; count of bases not matched to a gene: 17. The CDR3 loop spans 16 amino acids. The V gene's germline CDR1 is KGHSH and CDR2 LQKENI. CDR3 loop: CASSPPGSLRDSLAFF. As DNA, the CDR3 is TGTGCCAGCTCACCCCCGGGTTCCCTCCGGGACAGTCTAGCTTTCTTT. The whole variable domain, remainder taken from reference TRBV18 and TRBJ1-1, is NAGVMQNPRHLVRRRGQEARLRCSPMKGHSHVYWYRQLPEEGLKFMVYLQKENIIDESGMPKERFSAEFPKEGPSILRIQQVVRGDSAAYFCASSPPGSLRDSLAFFGQGTRLTVV.

J is TRBJ1-2 and V is TRBV28, with 7 bases matching TRBD1. CDR1 is MDHEN, CDR2 SYDVKM, per germline. After removal of 7 bases from V and 6 bases from J, the junction contained 8 bases not matched to a gene. This CDR3 comprises 13 residues. CDR3 sequence: CASNPPGTDGYTF. The CDR3 coding sequence is TGTGCCAGCAACCCCCCCGGGACAGATGGCTACACCTTC.

The rearrangement links TRBV28 to TRBJ2-7, with 8 nucleotides matching TRBD1. V lost 5 bases to trimming and J lost 4 bases; unmatched junction nucleotides: 10. Germline lookup yields CDR1 MDHEN and CDR2 SYDVKM. The length of the CDR3 is 15 residues. The CDR3 DNA follows: TGTGCCAGCAGTCCTTCAGGGGGCAGAGGGTACGAGCAGTACTTC. It specifies CASSPSGGRGYEQYF.

The chain is built from TRBV5-1 and TRBJ2-3; D is uncertain. With 3 bases removed from V and 0 bases from J, the gap between germline ends came to 8 bases. The CDR3 is 14 amino acids. Germline CDR1 and CDR2: SGHRS and YFSETQ. CDR3 loop: CASSSRSSTDTQYF. The CDR3 coding sequence is TGCGCCAGCAGCTCCCGGAGCAGCACAGATACGCAGTATTTT.

The chain recombines TRBV28 with TRBJ1-4; 12 nucleotides align to TRBD1. This CDR3 has 16 amino acids. V gave up 4 bases and J gave up 7 bases; unmatched junction bases: 7. From germline, CDR1 is MDHEN and CDR2 SYDVKM. The CDR3 coding sequence is TGTGCCAGCAGTTCCGCGGGGACAGGGGGCCTTGAAAAACTGTTTTTT. It codes for CASSSAGTGGLEKLFF.

Concerning this clone: A junction end diverges from the germline sequence, so it may reflect a read error. The V and J genes are TRBV28 and TRBJ1-3; no reliable D call. CDR1 and CDR2 (germline): MDHEN, SYDVKM. The CDR3 consists of 13 residues. The CDR3 bases are TGTGCCAGCGGTTTCGGCTCTGGAAACACCATATATTTT. Amino acids: CASGFGSGNTIYF.

The chain recombines TRBV28 with TRBJ2-3; D is unclear. This CDR3 comprises 16 residues. V dropped 5 bases and J dropped 0 bases, with 15 bases sitting between them. Per germline, CDR1 MDHEN and CDR2 SYDVKM. The CDR3 DNA is TGTGCCAGCAGTCGTAGCACCCCTAGTAGCACAGATACGCAGTATTTT. Protein: CASSRSTPSSTDTQYF.

The J gene is TRBJ1-2, the V gene TRBV2, with D possibly TRBD1 on 5 matching bases. Per germline, CDR1 SNHLY and CDR2 FYNNEI. The CDR3 sequence is 11 residues long. With 5 bases removed from V and 7 bases from J, the gap between germline ends came to 8 bases. The CDR3 region has the DNA TGTGCCAGCAGTCAGGGAGGTGGCTACACCTTC. Residues: CASSQGGGYTF.

The chain joins TRBV27 to TRBJ1-1, with 10 bases aligning to TRBD1. The germline V gene encodes CDR1 MNHEY and CDR2 SMNVEV (reference sequence). The CDR3 consists of 15 residues. Unmatched junction bases numbered 6, after V lost 6 bases and J lost 2 bases. Here the CDR3 DNA reads TGTGCCAGCAGCACTCTGACAGGGGGCAACACTGAAGCTTTCTTT. Its translation is CASSTLTGGNTEAFF.

The CDR3, as DNA: TGTGCCAGCAGCCAAGATCTGGGGGGTAGGTATGGCTACACCTTC. Protein sequence: CASSQDLGGRYGYTF. The rearrangement joins TRBV3-1 (or the pseudogene TRBV3-2) to TRBJ1-2, with D perhaps TRBD1 (5 bases). CDR3 size: 15 residues. V lost 0 bases and J lost 5, with 13 bases in between. Germline values: CDR1 LGHDT, CDR2 YNNKEL (reference sequence).

V is TRBV6-6 and J is TRBJ1-2; D not certain. The CDR3 sequence is 14 residues long. V was trimmed by 6 bases and J by 5 bases, leaving 16 bases between them. Germline assignment: CDR1 MNHNY and CDR2 SVGAGI (reference sequence). CDR3 nucleotide sequence: TGTGCCAGCAGACGGACTCTCGACGAATATGGCTACACCTTC. Protein product: CASRRTLDEYGYTF.

The chain uses TRBV2 and TRBJ1-6, with D possibly being TRBD1 (6 bases). The CDR3 spans 14 residues. Trimming cost V 3 bases and J 8 bases, with 11 bases left between them. CDR1 and CDR2 (germline): SNHLY, FYNNEI. CDR3 DNA: TGTGCCAGCAGTGATTTGACAGGCTATTCACCCCTCCACTTT. Translating gives CASSDLTGYSPLHF.

The chain joins TRBV29-1 to TRBJ1-1; a possible D gene is TRBD1 (6 bases). Germline V gene sequence: CDR1 SQVTM, CDR2 ANQGSEA. V lost 5 bases, J lost 3 bases, and 7 bases lay in between. There are 11 residues in the CDR3. The CDR3 region has the DNA TGCAGCGTTTCAGGGGACACTGAAGCTTTCTTT. It translates to CSVSGDTEAFF. Full variable domain (outside the CDR3, taken from reference TRBV29-1 and TRBJ1-1): SAVISQKPSRDICQRGTSLTIQCQVDSQVTMMFWYRQQPGQSLTLIATANQGSEATYESGFVIDKFPISRPNLTFSTLTVSNMSPEDSSIYLCSVSGDTEAFFGQGTRLTVV.

The chain has TRBV7-3 and TRBJ2-5; the D gene is possibly TRBD2 (7 bases). Trimming took 1 base from V and 4 from J, leaving 22 bases between them. CDR3 length equals 18 residues. In germline, CDR1 is SGHTA, CDR2 FQGTGA. In DNA, the CDR3 is TGTGCCAGCAGCTTAAGAAGCCCCCCGCGGGGGCGCGGAGAGACCCAGTACTTC. Protein sequence: CASSLRSPPRGRGETQYF.

The chain links TRBV7-9 to TRBJ1-1; no firm D call. Germline lookup yields CDR1 SEHNR and CDR2 FQNEAQ (reference sequence). Deletions cut 3 bases from V and 3 bases from J, with 8 bases between. The CDR3 has 13 residues. The CDR3 sequence: CASSLYTDTEAFF. CDR3 DNA: TGTGCCAGCAGCTTGTATACAGACACTGAAGCTTTCTTT.